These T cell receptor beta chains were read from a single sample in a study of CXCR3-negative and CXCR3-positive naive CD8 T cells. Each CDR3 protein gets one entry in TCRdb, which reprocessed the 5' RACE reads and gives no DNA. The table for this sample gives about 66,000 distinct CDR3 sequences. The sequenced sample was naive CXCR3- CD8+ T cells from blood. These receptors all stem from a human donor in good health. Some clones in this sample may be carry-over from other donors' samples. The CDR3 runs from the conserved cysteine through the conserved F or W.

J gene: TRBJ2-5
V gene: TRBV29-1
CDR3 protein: CSVVLPKYQETQYF

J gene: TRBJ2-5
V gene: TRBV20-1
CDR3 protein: CSAFELGRETQYF

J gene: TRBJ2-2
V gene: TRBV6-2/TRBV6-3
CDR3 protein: CASSTLSRNTGELFF

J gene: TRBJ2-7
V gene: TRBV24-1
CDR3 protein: CATSATGTASYEQYF

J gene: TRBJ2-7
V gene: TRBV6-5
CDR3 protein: CASSYSQGAYEQYF

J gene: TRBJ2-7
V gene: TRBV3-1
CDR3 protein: CASSPRQGLGDSGYEQYF

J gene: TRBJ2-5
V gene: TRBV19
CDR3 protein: CASSIVRPDGETQYF

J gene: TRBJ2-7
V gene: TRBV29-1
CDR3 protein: CSVLLDGAYEQYF

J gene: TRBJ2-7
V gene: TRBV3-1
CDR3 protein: CASSQALRGLNYEQYF

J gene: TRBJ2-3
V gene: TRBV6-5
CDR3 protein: CASSLNPGGSTDTQYF

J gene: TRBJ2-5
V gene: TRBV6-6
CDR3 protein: CASTSGTGSQETQYF

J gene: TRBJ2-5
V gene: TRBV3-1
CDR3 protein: CASSQEGLTQETQYF

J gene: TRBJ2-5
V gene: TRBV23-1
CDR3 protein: CASSHTTGQSREQETQYF

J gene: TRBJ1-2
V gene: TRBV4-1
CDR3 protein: CASSPRDSINYGYTF

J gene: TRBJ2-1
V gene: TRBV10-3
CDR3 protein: CAISDTGTSYNEKFF

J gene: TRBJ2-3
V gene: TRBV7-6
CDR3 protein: CASSHGLAGGPSTDTQYF

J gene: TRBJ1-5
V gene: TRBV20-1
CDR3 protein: CSARGVDNQPQHF

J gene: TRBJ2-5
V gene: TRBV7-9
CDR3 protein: CASSLGSSGRQETQYF

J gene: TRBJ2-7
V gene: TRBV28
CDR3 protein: CASSPGLAGAYEQYF

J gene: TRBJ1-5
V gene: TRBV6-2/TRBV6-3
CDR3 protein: CASSYERGQNNQPQHF

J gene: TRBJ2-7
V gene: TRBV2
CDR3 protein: CASSEAPTSSSYEQYF

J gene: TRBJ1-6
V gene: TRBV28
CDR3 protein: CASSPTSAAGTENSPLHF

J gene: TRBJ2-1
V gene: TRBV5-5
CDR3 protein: CASSLALWVRSDEQFF

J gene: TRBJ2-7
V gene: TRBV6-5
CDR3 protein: CASTEGGPSYEQYF

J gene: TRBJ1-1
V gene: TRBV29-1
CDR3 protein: CSVEETGMNTEAFF

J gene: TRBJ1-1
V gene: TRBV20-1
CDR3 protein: CSARVPGKNTEAFF

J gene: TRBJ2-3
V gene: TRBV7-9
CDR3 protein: CASSWETGKELFSTGTQYF

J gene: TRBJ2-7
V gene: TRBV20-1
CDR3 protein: CSARDRVSYEQYF

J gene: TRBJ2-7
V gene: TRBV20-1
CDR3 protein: CSASATYRDEQYF

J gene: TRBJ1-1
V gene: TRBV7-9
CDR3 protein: CASSSEVQEYTEAFF

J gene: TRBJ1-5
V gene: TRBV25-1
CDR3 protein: CASDVIPGQGSDQPQHF

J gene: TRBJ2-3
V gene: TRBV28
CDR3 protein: CASSPDRVGTDTQYF

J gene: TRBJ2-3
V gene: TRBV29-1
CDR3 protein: CSHYSGGTDTQYF

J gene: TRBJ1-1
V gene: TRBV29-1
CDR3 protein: CSVGDRGNTEAFF

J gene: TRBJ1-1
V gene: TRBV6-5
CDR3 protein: CASSFRTENTEAFF

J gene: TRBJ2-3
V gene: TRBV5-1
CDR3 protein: CASSLVGTTSTDTQYF

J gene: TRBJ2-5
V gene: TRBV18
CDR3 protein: CASSPLRGQDTQYF

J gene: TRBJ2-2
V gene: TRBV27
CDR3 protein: CASSGRWGTGELFF

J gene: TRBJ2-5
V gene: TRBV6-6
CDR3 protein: CASSAVDSAETQYF

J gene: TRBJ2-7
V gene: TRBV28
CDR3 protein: CASSLFPYEQYF

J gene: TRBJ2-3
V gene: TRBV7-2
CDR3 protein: CASSLAGGPGSTDTQYF

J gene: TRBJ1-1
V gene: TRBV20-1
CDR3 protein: CSVGEGSGTEAFF

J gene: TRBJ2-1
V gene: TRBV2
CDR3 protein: CASREVVQYRNEQFF

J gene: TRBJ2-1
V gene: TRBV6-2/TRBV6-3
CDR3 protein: CASDRAGSYNEQFF

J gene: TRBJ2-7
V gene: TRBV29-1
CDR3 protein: CSVQAGGDYEQYF

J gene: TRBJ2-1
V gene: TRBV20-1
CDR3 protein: CSARAGVYNEQFF

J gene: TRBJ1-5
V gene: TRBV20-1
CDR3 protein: CSARDRREGHQPQHF

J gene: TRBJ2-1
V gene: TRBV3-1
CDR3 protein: CASSPRGSYNEQFF